This is a list of T cell receptor beta chains from one sample in a study of T cell repertoires in cytomegalovirus infection. MiXCR was run by TCRdb on the reads, yielding one entry per CDR3 protein. The sample gives 100,000 to 150,000 distinct CDR3 sequences, approximately 24% of which show up once; roughly 35% is in the top ten. For these TCRs, the target antigens are not known. Material: PBMCs, sequenced either directly or after in vitro stimulation (not recorded which). The receptor set was obtained from a human donor in good health (CMV status not recorded). Some clones in this sample may be carry-over from other donors' samples. Each CDR3 is given with its conserved first and last residue.

v_call,j_call,cdr3_aa
TRBV12-3/TRBV12-4,TRBJ2-2,CASSFTGSNTGELFF
TRBV15,TRBJ2-7,CATSREGQSYEQYF
TRBV6-6,TRBJ1-5,CASSLSGRGTQPQHF
TRBV5-6,TRBJ1-1,CASSPDGNTEAFF
TRBV6-2/TRBV6-3,TRBJ2-2,CASSPTFITGELFF
TRBV20-1,TRBJ1-1,CSARTTNTEAFF
TRBV15,TRBJ2-3,CATSRVMITDTQYF
TRBV20-1,TRBJ2-3,CSARVLGLAGADTQYF
TRBV5-4,TRBJ2-2,CASSLGDWNTGELFF
TRBV7-2,TRBJ1-5,CASSLWGGQPQHF
TRBV6-1,TRBJ2-3,CASSPLRGENTDTQYF
TRBV7-8,TRBJ1-5,CASSLDGRANQPQHF
TRBV6-1,TRBJ2-1,CASSRQTSGSGNEQFF
TRBV30,TRBJ1-1,CAWSTGLLNTEAFF
TRBV6-2/TRBV6-3,TRBJ2-1,CASKSGGPSNEQFF
TRBV18,TRBJ2-7,CASSPLGGRGHEQYF
TRBV6-2/TRBV6-3,TRBJ2-3,CASSFAGVATQYF